This T cell receptor (beta chain) was profiled in a study of shared clonotypes between healthy human individuals. Some clones are missing from TCRdb's copy, which holds only in-frame ones; the method was immunoSEQ multiplex PCR. The sample holds 450,000 to 500,000 clones, 65% to 85% seen once. Germline CDR1 and CDR2: SGHRS and YFSETQ. V shed 3 bases and J 0 bases; nucleotides not matched to a gene: 0. The CDR3 has 14 residues. The TCR originated in a woman between 40 and 50 years old in good health. Some clones in this sample may be carry-over from other donors' samples. The material sequenced was PBMCs. This chain joins TRBV5-1 and TRBJ1-1, with 9 bases matching TRBD1. Here the CDR3 reads CASSYRGLNTEAFF. The CDR3 DNA follows: TGCGCCAGCAGCTACAGGGGGCTGAACACTGAAGCTTTCTTT.